This T cell receptor beta chain is from a study of OX40 agonist ivuxolimab in advanced cancers. TCRdb's copy holds only in-frame clones and misses some; the assay was immunoSEQ multiplex PCR. This sample carries about 69,000 clones, about 80% of them seen once, and the ten largest clones take under 3%. Per germline, CDR1 KGHSH and CDR2 LQKENI. CDR3 length: 14 amino acids. V was pared by 0 bases and J by 2 bases, with 7 bases between. This TCR came from an adult with an advanced solid tumor such as melanoma, head and neck, liver or kidney cancer. This specimen consisted of CD4+ or CD8+ T cells sorted from blood, obtained in a trial of the OX40 agonist ivuxolimab. This sequence joins TRBV18 and TRBJ1-2, with D perhaps matching TRBD1 (5 bases). CDR3 loop: CASSPPGPNYGYTF. In DNA, the CDR3 is TGTGCCAGCTCACCACCGGGACCGAACTATGGCTACACCTTC.